This record covers a single T cell receptor (beta chain). The record originates from a study of early T cells in non-severe SARS-CoV-2 infection. This CDR3 has 13 amino acids. V gave up 7 bases and J gave up 5 bases, with 14 bases separating them. Unique molecular identifiers were attached to individual cDNA molecules. A single record per CDR3 protein comes from TCRdb applying MiXCR to the 5' RACE reads. The sample records approximately 70,000 distinct CDR3 sequences, less than 5.5% being singletons. The clonotype comes from an adult who was a healthcare worker with PCR-confirmed SARS-CoV-2 infection or an uninfected control (not recorded which). Sequenced material: whole blood, taken at baseline. J is TRBJ1-1 and V is TRBV12-3 or TRBV12-4; possible D gene TRBD1, 5 bases. The CDR3 DNA is TGTGCCAGCATGAAACATGGGGGGACTGAAGCTTTCTTT. Translation gives CASMKHGGTEAFF.